These T cell receptor beta chains were read from a single sample in a study of blood T cell repertoires in COVID-19. TCRdb keeps only in-frame clones here, not all; method: immunoSEQ multiplex PCR. The table has some 120,000 clones, around 86% seen once; the top ten hold 6.6%. Sequencing input: peripheral blood. The receptors shown here come from a man older than 75 with active or convalescent COVID-19. CDR3s include the opening cysteine and the closing phenylalanine or tryptophan. Each record gives: clone size, J gene, V gene, D gene, CDR3 protein, CDR3 DNA. A D gene is named only where the DNA matches it firmly. Not every row has a clone size; where given, it reads once, few, many or a size class.

. TRBJ2-3 TRBV19 TRBD1 CASRKTGASDTQYF TGTGCCAGTAGAAAGACAGGGGCTAGTGATACGCAGTATTTT
. TRBJ2-5 TRBV11-3 . CASSLRNQETQYF TGTGCCAGCAGCCTGAGAAACCAAGAGACCCAGTACTTC
. TRBJ2-1 TRBV7-3 TRBD1 CASSLTDRGGNEQFF TGTGCCAGCAGCTTAACCGACAGGGGGGGCAATGAGCAGTTCTTC
. TRBJ2-1 TRBV9 TRBD2 CASSVLAGGTYNEQFF TGTGCCAGCAGCGTACTAGCGGGAGGAACCTACAATGAGCAGTTCTTC
once TRBJ2-3 TRBV4-3 TRBD2 CASSQDGRAPDTQYF TGCGCCAGCAGCCAGGACGGGAGGGCCCCAGATACGCAGTATTTT
. TRBJ1-3 TRBV5-1 . CASSFNPARSSGNTIYF TGCGCCAGCAGCTTCAACCCAGCGAGAAGCTCTGGAAACACCATATATTTT
. TRBJ1-4 TRBV5-8 TRBD1 CASSVGQNNEKLFF TGTGCCAGCAGCGTGGGACAGAATAATGAAAAACTGTTTTTT
. TRBJ1-5 TRBV19 . CASSPGTFNQPQHF TGTGCCAGTAGTCCCGGGACTTTCAATCAGCCCCAGCATTTT
once TRBJ1-2 TRBV20-1 . CSASGSGGYTF TGCAGTGCTAGTGGGAGTGGGGGCTACACCTTC
. TRBJ1-5 TRBV19 . CATAGDSNQPQHF TGTGCCACCGCGGGCGATAGCAATCAGCCCCAGCATTTT
once TRBJ2-6 TRBV24-1 . CATSDQVAGSGANVLTF TGTGCCACCAGTGATCAAGTAGCAGGGTCTGGGGCCAACGTCCTGACTTTC
. TRBJ2-6 TRBV4-3 . CASSQQGANVLTF TGCGCCAGCAGCCAGCAGGGGGCCAACGTCCTGACTTTC
once TRBJ1-2 TRBV28 TRBD1 CASSPRGRSNGYTF TGTGCCAGCAGTCCCAGGGGGCGATCCAACGGCTACACCTTC
. TRBJ2-1 TRBV4-2 TRBD2 CASSLSGTSGGASSDEQFF TGTGCCAGCAGCCTATCCGGGACTAGCGGGGGGGCTTCTTCCGATGAGCAGTTCTTC
once TRBJ2-7 TRBV4-3 . CASSQESRDYEQYF TGCGCCAGCAGCCAAGAGAGCAGGGACTACGAGCAGTACTTC
. TRBJ1-6 TRBV6-6 . CASSYGQGSSPLHF TGTGCCAGCAGTTACGGGCAGGGTTCTTCACCCCTCCACTTT
many TRBJ1-6 TRBV3-1/TRBV3-2 . CASSDRLNSPLHF TGTGCCAGCTCCGACAGGCTGAATTCACCCCTCCACTTT
once TRBJ2-5 TRBV30 TRBD2 CAWSFTSGRIVETQYF TGTGCCTGGAGTTTTACTAGCGGGAGAATTGTGGAGACCCAGTACTTC
. TRBJ1-1 TRBV24-1 . CATSKQGNTEAFF TGTGCCACCAGTAAACAGGGCAACACTGAAGCTTTCTTT
. TRBJ2-3 TRBV7-3 TRBD2 CASSPGLAPSTDTQYF TGTGCCAGCAGCCCCGGACTAGCACCTAGCACAGATACGCAGTATTTT
. TRBJ2-7 TRBV3-1/TRBV3-2 TRBD1 CASSPQNRGFYEQYF TGTGCCAGCAGCCCCCAGAACAGGGGGTTTTACGAGCAGTACTTC
. TRBJ1-6 TRBV11-2 . CASSLSLDNSPLHF TGTGCCAGCAGCTTAAGCCTCGATAATTCACCCCTCCACTTT
. TRBJ1-6 TRBV21-1 . CASSKGRQDSRYTNCTAYNSPLHF TGTGCCAGCAGCAAGGGTAGACAGGACTCTCGTTACACCAATTGTACGGCCTATAATTCACCCCTCCACTTT
. TRBJ2-1 TRBV5-1 TRBD1 CASSQDTRGREQFF TGCGCCAGCAGCCAGGACACCAGGGGGCGTGAGCAGTTCTTC
. TRBJ2-2 TRBV29-1 . CSVEESPRTGELFF TGCAGCGTTGAAGAGTCCCCCCGCACCGGGGAGCTGTTTTTT
. TRBJ2-3 TRBV5-1 TRBD2 CASSRFLAGSTDTQYF TGCGCCAGCAGCCGTTTTCTAGCGGGGAGCACAGATACGCAGTATTTT
. TRBJ2-7 TRBV5-1 . CASSLRGDYEQYF TGCGCCAGCAGCTTGCGAGGTGATTACGAGCAGTACTTC
. TRBJ2-1 TRBV3-1/TRBV3-2 TRBD2 CASSHSGLDPYNEQFF TGTGCCAGCAGCCATTCCGGACTAGACCCTTACAATGAGCAGTTCTTC
. TRBJ2-2 TRBV12-3/TRBV12-4 . CASRGTNTGELFF TGTGCCAGTAGGGGAACGAACACCGGGGAGCTGTTTTTT
. TRBJ1-2 TRBV30 . CAWGQINYGYTF TGTGCCTGGGGACAGATCAATTATGGCTACACCTTC
. TRBJ2-7 TRBV11-2 . CASSLLPSPLYEQYF TGTGCCAGCAGCTTACTACCTAGCCCCCTCTACGAGCAGTACTTC
. TRBJ1-6 TRBV6-1 . CASSEDLRANSPLHF TGTGCCAGCAGTGAAGACTTGAGGGCTAATTCACCCCTCCACTTT
. TRBJ2-3 TRBV5-6 . CASSSFRPREGLDTQYF TGTGCCAGCAGCTCCTTCAGGCCTCGAGAAGGTCTAGATACGCAGTATTTT
. TRBJ2-1 TRBV3-1/TRBV3-2 . CATETSGQQQFF TGTGCCACCGAAACCTCCGGACAGCAGCAGTTCTTC
. TRBJ2-3 TRBV6-4 TRBD2 CACRRTSGTTDTQYF TGTGCTTGCCGGCGGACTAGCGGGACCACAGATACGCAGTATTTT
. TRBJ1-5 TRBV30 TRBD1 CAWSDRGFQPQHF TGTGCCTGGAGTGACAGGGGATTTCAGCCCCAGCATTTT
. TRBJ2-3 TRBV5-1 TRBD2 CASSPGLAGDTQYF TGCGCCAGCAGCCCAGGACTAGCGGGAGATACGCAGTATTTT